This TCR beta chain comes out of a study of human T cells and chemical hapten exposure. Authors' processing steps: Sampled TCR counts reached a median of approximately 100,000 per sample, with values ranging from 23,224 to 690,600. One entry per CDR3 protein, called by TCRdb with MiXCR from the RACE reads. These V and J calls originate from TCRdb's pipeline instead of the authors' own analysis. The table records more than 300,000 distinct CDR3 sequences, around 5% of them present only once. This clonotype was recorded a few times. The CDR3 contains 14 residues. Trimming stripped 2 bases from V and 4 bases from J, with 10 bases between. The germline V gene has CDR1 SGHTA and CDR2 FQGNSA. The time point denotes: pre-sensitization, week 0. Treatment given: therapeutic diphenylcyclopropenone sensitization with weekly scalp DPC.

The input for sequencing was whole blood, taken in connection with sensitization to the hapten diphenylcyclopropenone (DPC). The chain carries TRBV7-2 and TRBJ2-3, with a weak D call TRBD1 (6 bases). This TCR was recovered from a woman between 18 and 30 years old with alopecia areata. Some clones in this sample may be carry-over from other donors' samples. The CDR3 nucleotides read TGTGCCAGCAGCTTAAGGGGGTGGGCAGATACGCAGTATTTT. Its translation: CASSLRGWADTQYF. Together with reference TRBV7-2 and TRBJ2-3, the CDR3 gives the full variable domain: GAGVSQSPSNKVTEKGKDVELRCDPISGHTALYWYRQSLGQGLEFLIYFQGNSAPDKSGLPSDRFSAERTGGSVSTLTIQRTQQEDSAVYLCASSLRGWADTQYFGPGTRLTVL.